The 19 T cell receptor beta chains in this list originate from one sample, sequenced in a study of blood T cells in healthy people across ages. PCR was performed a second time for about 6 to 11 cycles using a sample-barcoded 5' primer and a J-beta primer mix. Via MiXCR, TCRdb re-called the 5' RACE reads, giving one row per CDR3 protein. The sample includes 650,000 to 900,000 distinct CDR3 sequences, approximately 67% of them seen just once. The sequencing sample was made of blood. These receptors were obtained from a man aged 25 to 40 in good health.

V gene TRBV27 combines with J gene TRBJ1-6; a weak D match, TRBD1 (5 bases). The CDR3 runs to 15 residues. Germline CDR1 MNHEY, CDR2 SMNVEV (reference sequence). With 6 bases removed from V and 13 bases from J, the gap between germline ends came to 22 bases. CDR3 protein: CASSPFMGRGSPLHF. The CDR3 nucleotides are TGTGCCAGCAGCCCCTTTATGGGGCGAGGGTCGCCCCTCCACTTT.

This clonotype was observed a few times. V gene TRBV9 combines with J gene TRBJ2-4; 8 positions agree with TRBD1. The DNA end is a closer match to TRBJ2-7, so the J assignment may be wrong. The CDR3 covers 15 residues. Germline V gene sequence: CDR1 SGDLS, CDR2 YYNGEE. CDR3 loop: CASSVGRDRSYEQYF. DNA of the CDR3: TGTGCCAGCAGCGTAGGCCGGGACAGGTCATACGAGCAGTACTTC.

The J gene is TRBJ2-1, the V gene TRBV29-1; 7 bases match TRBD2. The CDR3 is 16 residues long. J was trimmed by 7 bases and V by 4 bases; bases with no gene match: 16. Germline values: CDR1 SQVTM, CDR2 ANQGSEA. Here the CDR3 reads CSVVDITREGRNEQFF. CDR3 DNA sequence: TGCAGCGTTGTTGATATCACCAGGGAGGGACGGAATGAGCAGTTCTTC.

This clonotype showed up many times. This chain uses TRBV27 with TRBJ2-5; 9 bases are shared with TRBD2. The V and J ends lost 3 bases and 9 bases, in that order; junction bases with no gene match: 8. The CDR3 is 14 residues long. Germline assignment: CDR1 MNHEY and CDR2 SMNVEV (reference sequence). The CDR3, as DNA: TGTGCCAGCAGTTTTAGCGGGGGCCGGTTGGCCCAGTACTTC. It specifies CASSFSGGRLAQYF.

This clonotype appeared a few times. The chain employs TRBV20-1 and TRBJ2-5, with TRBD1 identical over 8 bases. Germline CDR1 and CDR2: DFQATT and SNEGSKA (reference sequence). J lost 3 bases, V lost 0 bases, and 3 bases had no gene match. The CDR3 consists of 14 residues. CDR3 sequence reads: CSARDQTGEETQYF. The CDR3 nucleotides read TGCAGTGCTAGAGATCAGACAGGGGAAGAGACCCAGTACTTC.

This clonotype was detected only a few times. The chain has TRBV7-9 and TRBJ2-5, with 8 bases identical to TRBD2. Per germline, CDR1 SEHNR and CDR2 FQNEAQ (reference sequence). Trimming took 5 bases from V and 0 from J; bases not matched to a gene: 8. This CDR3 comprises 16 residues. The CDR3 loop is CASSPRASGYQETQYF. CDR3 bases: TGTGCCAGCAGCCCAAGGGCTAGCGGGTACCAAGAGACCCAGTACTTC.

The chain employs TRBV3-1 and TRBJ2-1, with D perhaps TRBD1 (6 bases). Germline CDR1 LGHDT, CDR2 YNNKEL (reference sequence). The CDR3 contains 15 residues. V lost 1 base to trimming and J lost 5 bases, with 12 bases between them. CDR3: CASSQGGHVDNEQFF. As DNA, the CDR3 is TGTGCCAGCAGCCAAGGGGGGCACGTAGACAATGAGCAGTTCTTC.

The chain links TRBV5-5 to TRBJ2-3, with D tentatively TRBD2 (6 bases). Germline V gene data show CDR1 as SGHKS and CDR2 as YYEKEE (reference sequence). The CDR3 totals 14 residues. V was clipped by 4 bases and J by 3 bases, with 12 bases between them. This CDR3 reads CASSTGLPTDTQYF. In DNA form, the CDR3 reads TGTGCCAGCAGCACGGGACTCCCAACAGATACGCAGTATTTT.

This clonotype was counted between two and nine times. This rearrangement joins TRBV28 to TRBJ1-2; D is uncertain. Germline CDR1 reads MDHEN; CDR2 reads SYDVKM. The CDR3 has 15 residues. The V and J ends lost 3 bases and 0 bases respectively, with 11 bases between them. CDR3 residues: CASSLYGSSNYGYTF. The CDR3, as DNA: TGTGCCAGCAGTTTGTATGGGAGTTCTAACTATGGCTACACCTTC.

CDR3 DNA sequence: TGCGCCAGCAGCCAAGGACTAGCGGAGACCTCCTACGAGCAGTACTTC. As protein: CASSQGLAETSYEQYF. The chain has TRBV4-3 and TRBJ2-7, with TRBD2 matching over 9 bases. The CDR3 length is 16 residues. The germline V gene encodes CDR1 LGHNA and CDR2 YSLEER. Trimming removed 1 base from V and 0 bases from J; junction bases left unmatched: 4.

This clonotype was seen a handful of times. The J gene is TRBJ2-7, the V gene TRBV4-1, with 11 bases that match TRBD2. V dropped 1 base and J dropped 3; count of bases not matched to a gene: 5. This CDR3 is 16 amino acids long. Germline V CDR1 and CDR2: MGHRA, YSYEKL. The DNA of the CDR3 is TGCGCCAGCAGCCAAGTTTCCCTAGCGGGGGGCTACGAGCAGTACTTC. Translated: CASSQVSLAGGYEQYF.

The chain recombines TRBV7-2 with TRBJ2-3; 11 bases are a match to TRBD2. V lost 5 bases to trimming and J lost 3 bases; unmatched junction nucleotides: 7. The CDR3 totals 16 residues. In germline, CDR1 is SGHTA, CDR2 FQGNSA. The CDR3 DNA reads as TGTGCCAGCAGCCTAATAGCGGGGGGGCTGACAGATACGCAGTATTTT. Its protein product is CASSLIAGGLTDTQYF.

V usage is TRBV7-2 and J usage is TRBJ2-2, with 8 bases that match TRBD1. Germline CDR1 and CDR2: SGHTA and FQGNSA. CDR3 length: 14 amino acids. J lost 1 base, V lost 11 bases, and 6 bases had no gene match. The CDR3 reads CAELGTGNTGELFF. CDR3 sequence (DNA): TGTGCCGAACTAGGGACAGGGAACACCGGGGAGCTGTTTTTT.

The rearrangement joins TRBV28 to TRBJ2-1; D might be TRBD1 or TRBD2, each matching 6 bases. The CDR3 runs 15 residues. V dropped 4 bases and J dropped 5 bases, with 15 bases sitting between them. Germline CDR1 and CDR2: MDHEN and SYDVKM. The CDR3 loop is CASSYFRGGHNEQFF. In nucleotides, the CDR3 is TGTGCCAGCAGTTATTTTAGAGGGGGGCACAATGAGCAGTTCTTC.

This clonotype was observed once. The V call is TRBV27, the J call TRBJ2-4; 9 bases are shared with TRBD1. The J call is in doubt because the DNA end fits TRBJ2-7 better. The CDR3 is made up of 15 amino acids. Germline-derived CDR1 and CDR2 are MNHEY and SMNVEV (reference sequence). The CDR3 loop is CASSLRTGVSYEQYF. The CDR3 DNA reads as TGTGCCAGCAGTTTGAGGACAGGGGTCTCCTACGAGCAGTACTTC.

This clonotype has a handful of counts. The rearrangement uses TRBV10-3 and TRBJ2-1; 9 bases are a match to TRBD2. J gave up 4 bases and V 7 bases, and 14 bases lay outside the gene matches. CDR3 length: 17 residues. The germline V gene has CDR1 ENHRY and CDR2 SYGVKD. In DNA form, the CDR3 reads TGTGCCATCACCGAGGCGGGGGGGTCAGGGGCGTACAATGAGCAGTTCTTC. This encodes CAITEAGGSGAYNEQFF.

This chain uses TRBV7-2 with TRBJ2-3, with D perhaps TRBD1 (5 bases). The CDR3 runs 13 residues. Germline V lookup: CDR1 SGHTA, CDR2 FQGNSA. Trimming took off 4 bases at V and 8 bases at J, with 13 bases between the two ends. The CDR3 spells CASSSTYDSTQYF. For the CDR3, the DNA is TGTGCCAGCAGCTCCACATACGACAGTACGCAGTATTTT. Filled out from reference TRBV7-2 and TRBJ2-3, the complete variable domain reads GAGVSQSPSNKVTEKGKDVELRCDPISGHTALYWYRQSLGQGLEFLIYFQGNSAPDKSGLPSDRFSAERTGGSVSTLTIQRTQQEDSAVYLCASSSTYDSTQYFGPGTRLTVL.

CDR3 residues: CASSQAPESSYEQYF. As DNA, the CDR3 is TGCGCCAGCAGCCAAGCTCCGGAAAGCTCCTACGAGCAGTACTTC. This sequence joins TRBV4-3 and TRBJ2-7, with D hard to call. The CDR3 has 15 amino acids. CDR1 is LGHNA and CDR2 is YSLEER in the germline V gene. Deletions cut 1 base from V and 0 bases from J, with 10 bases between.

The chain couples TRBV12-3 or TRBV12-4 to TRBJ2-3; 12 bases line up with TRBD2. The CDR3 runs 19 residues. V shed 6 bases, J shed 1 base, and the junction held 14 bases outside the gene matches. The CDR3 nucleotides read TGTGCCAGCAGACGCCCGGGACTAGCGGGCGCGAGGCGCACAGATACGCAGTATTTT. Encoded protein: CASRRPGLAGARRTDTQYF.